This T cell receptor (beta chain) was documented in a study of blood T cell repertoires in COVID-19. On the study more broadly: The United States, Italy and Spain were the sources of the acute and convalescent COVID-19 samples. PBMCs, B-cell-depleted T cells, or T cells were the source of the cDNA or gDNA that made up the material.

Study processing details: Reference gene primer amplification yielded estimated nucleated cell counts. Produced via immunoSEQ multiplex PCR; TCRdb's table is partial and in-frame only. Clone size and V and J calls were adopted from that table, with D and trimming inferred from the DNA. The table has under 35,000 clones, 90% to 95% seen once. The CDR3 runs to 16 residues. CDR1 and CDR2 from the germline V gene are SGHNT and YYREEE (reference sequence). Losses at the gene ends were 4 bases for V and 8 bases for J; bases not matched to a gene: 12. The V call is TRBV5-4, the J call TRBJ2-1, with TRBD2 matching over 10 bases. This TCR was recovered from a human donor in a cohort sampled during active COVID-19. The sample taken for sequencing was peripheral blood. CDR3 region: CASSRAAGGVGYEQFF. The CDR3 bases are TGTGCCAGCAGCCGGGCAGCGGGAGGGGTAGGCTATGAGCAGTTCTTC.